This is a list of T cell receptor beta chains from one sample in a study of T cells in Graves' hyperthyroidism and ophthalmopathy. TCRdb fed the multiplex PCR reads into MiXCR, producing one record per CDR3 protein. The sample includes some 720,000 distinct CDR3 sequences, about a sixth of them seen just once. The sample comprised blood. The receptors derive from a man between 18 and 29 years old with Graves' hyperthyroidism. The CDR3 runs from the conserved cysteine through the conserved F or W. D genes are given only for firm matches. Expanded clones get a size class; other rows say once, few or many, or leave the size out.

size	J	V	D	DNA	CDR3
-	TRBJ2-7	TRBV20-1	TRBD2	TGCAGTGCAAGACTAGCGGGGTTCTACGAGCAGTACTTC	CSARLAGFYEQYF
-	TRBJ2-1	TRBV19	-	TGTGCCAGTGGTCCTTCCAGCGGGCCCTCCTACAATGAGCAGTTCTTC	CASGPSSGPSYNEQFF
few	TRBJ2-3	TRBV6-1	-	TGTGCCAGCAGTCTCGGCGCACAGGGAGATACGCAGTATTTT	CASSLGAQGDTQYF
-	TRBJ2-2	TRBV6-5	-	TGTGCCAGCAGTTACCCACTCGGGGAGCTGTTTTTT	CASSYPLGELFF
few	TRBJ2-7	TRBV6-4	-	TGTGCCAGCAGTCCCCCGAGGGGAACCCCCTCCTACGAGCAGTACTTC	CASSPPRGTPSYEQYF
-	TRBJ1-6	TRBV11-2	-	TGTGCCAGCAGCTTTTCCGCAGGTTATAATTCACCCCTCCACTTT	CASSFSAGYNSPLHF
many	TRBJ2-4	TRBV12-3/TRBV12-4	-	TGTGCCAGCAGTTTTCAGAATGAGGGGAACATTCAGTACTTC	CASSFQNEGNIQYF
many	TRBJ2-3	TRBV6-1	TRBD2	TGTGCCGGAGGACTAGCGGGATCCACAGATACGCAGTATTTT	CAGGLAGSTDTQYF
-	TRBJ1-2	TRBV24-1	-	TGTGCCACCAGTGAGGACCACCACGGCGGCTACACCTTC	CATSEDHHGGYTF
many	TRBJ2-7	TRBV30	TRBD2	TGTGCCTGGAGTCGACTAGCGGGAGGGCCCAGAGATTACGAGCAGTACTTC	CAWSRLAGGPRDYEQYF
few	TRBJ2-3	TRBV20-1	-	TGCAGTGGCCTAACTTGGTCAGATACGCAGTATTTT	CSGLTWSDTQYF
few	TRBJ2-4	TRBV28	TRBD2	TGTGCCAGCAGTTTATACGGCGGACTAGCGGGAAGGAGGGCCAAAAACATTCAGTACTTC	CASSLYGGLAGRRAKNIQYF
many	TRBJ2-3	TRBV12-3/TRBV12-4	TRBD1	TGTGCCAGCAGGCCCCGGACAGGGGGCACAGATACGCAGTATTTT	CASRPRTGGTDTQYF
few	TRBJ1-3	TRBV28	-	TGTGCCAGCAGTTTATGCCAGGCCTGCTGCCCAAACACCATATATTTT	CASSLCQACCPNTIYF
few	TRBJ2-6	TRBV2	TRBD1	TGTGCCAGCAGCAGGGGGCTAGGCGGGGCCAACGTCCTGACTTTC	CASSRGLGGANVLTF
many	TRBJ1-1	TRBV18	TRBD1	TGTGCCAGCTCACCACGGGACAGACTCCTGTTAGCTTTCTTT	CASSPRDRLLLAFF
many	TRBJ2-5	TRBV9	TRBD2	TGTGCCAGCAGCGTAGCTACCCCGCTAGCGGGAGGACCCCAAGAGACCCAGTACTTC	CASSVATPLAGGPQETQYF
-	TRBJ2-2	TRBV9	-	TGTGCCAGCAGCGTAACGGGCGGGGAGCTGTTTTTT	CASSVTGGELFF
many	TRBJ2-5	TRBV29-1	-	TGCAGCGTTGAGGTGGCGCGGGAGAGGGGGGAGACCCAGTACTTC	CSVEVARERGETQYF
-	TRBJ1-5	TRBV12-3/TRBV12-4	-	TGTGCCAGCAGTTTTCGTCATAATCAGCCCCAGCATTTT	CASSFRHNQPQHF
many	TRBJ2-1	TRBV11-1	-	TGTGCCAGCAGCTTAGAGCGGAACTCCTACAATGAGCAGTTCTTC	CASSLERNSYNEQFF
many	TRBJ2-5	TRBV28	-	TGTGCCAGCAGTTTTTTGGACCCTCGGGTACAAGAGACCCAGTACTTC	CASSFLDPRVQETQYF
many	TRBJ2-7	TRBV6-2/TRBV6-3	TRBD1	TGTGCCAGCGGGGGACAGGCGGCTACCGAGCAGTACTTC	CASGGQAATEQYF
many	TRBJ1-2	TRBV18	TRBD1	TGTGCCAGCTCACTCACAGGGGGCGCGGAGGGCTACACCTTC	CASSLTGGAEGYTF
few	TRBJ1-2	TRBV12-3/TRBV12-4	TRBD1	TGTGCCAGCAGCGTCGAATTAAGACAGGGAAACTATGGCTACACCTTC	CASSVELRQGNYGYTF
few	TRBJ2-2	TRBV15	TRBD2	TGTGCCACCAGCAGAGATCGGGGACTAGCGGGAACCGGGGAGCTGTTTTTT	CATSRDRGLAGTGELFF
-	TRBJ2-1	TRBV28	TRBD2	TGTGCCAGCAGTGACGCCCTTAGCGGGAGGGACGACGATGAGCAGTTCTTC	CASSDALSGRDDDEQFF
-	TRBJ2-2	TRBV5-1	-	TGCGCCAGCAGCGGGAAGACACGGATGAACACCGGGGAGCTGTTTTTT	CASSGKTRMNTGELFF
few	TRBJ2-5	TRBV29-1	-	TGCAGCGTTGACAGGGAACGGGAGACCCAGTACTTC	CSVDRERETQYF
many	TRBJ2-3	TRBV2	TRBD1	TGTGCCAGCAGTGAGGGGACAGGGACGCGTGTTGGGACAGATACGCAGTATTTT	CASSEGTGTRVGTDTQYF
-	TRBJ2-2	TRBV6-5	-	TGTGCCAGCAGTTACTCGACTGGTGCCGGGGAGCTGTTTTTT	CASSYSTGAGELFF
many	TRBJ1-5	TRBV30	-	TGTGCCTGGAGCCCGGACCCTAGATATAGCAATCAGCCCCAGCATTTT	CAWSPDPRYSNQPQHF
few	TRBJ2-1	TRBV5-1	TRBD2	TGCGCCAGCAGCTTGGTCACTAGCGGGAGGGGTGAGCAGTTCTTC	CASSLVTSGRGEQFF
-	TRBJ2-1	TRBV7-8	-	TGTGCCAGCAGCTTGGTAGGGAATGTGGGATACAATGAGCAGTTCTTC	CASSLVGNVGYNEQFF
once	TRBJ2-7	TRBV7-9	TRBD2	TGTGCCAGCAGCCCTCTTCGGACTAGCGGGACCTACGAGCAGTACTTC	CASSPLRTSGTYEQYF
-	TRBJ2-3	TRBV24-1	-	TGTGCCACCAGTGAAACGGCTAGCACAGATACGCAGTATTTT	CATSETASTDTQYF
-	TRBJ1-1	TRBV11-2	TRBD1	TGTGCCAGCAGCTTACGGACAGGTGAGACTGAAGCTTTCTTT	CASSLRTGETEAFF
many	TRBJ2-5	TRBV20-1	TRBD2	TGCAGTGCTAGACGGGGGGGGCAAGAGACCCAGTACTTC	CSARRGGQETQYF
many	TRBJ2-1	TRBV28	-	TGTGCCAGCGGTATCCTAGGCAGCTCCTACAATGAGCAGTTCTTC	CASGILGSSYNEQFF
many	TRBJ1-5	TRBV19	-	TGTGCCAGCAGTTCAAGGGGCAATCAGCCCCAGCATTTT	CASSSRGNQPQHF
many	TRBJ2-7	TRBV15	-	TGTGCCACCAGCAGAGTCCGGGACACCTACGAGCAGTACTTC	CATSRVRDTYEQYF
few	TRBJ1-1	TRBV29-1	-	TGCAGCTTCCTACGGGGGAACACTGAAGCTTTCTTT	CSFLRGNTEAFF
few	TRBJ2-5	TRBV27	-	TGTGCCAGCAGTTTCGCCCGAGGGGGGCCCGAGACCCAGTACTTC	CASSFARGGPETQYF
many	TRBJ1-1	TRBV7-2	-	TGTGCCAGCAGCGCACGAGGGAACACTGAAGCTTTCTTT	CASSARGNTEAFF
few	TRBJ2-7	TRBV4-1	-	TGCGCCAGCAGCCGGGTGGGGGGCCGCCACGAGCAGTACTTC	CASSRVGGRHEQYF
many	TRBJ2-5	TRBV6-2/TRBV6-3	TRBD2	TGTGCCAGCAGTTACCCGGCTAGCGGGAGTTCTTGGGAAGAGACCCAGTACTTC	CASSYPASGSSWEETQYF
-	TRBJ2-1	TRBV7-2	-	TGTGCCAGCAGCCAAGATTTGGGCGGCGACCCGGGATACAATGAGCAGTTCTTC	CASSQDLGGDPGYNEQFF
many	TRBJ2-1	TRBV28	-	TGTGCCAGCAGTACACGCTCGACCTACAATGAGCAGTTCTTC	CASSTRSTYNEQFF
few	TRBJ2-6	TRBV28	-	TGTGCCAGCATCAAAATGGGCTCTGGGGCCAACGTCCTGACTTTC	CASIKMGSGANVLTF
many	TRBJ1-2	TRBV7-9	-	TGTGCCACAGATATGGAAAATGGCTACACCTTC	CATDMENGYTF
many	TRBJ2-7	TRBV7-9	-	TGTGCCAGCAGCGCCCAACCACAGGGAGGGCAGTACTTC	CASSAQPQGGQYF
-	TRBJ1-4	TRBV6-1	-	TGTGCCAGCAGTGGAGACTCTAATGAAAAACTGTTTTTT	CASSGDSNEKLFF
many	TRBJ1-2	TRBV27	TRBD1	TGTGCCAGCGCACAGTGGGACAGGGGAAGGTATGGCTACACCTTC	CASAQWDRGRYGYTF
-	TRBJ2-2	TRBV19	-	TGTGCCAGTAGTACAAATATCGAGAACACCGGGGAGCTGTTTTTT	CASSTNIENTGELFF
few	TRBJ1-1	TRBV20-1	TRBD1	TGCAGTGCTAGAGAGGACAGGTTGAACACTGAAGCTTTCTTT	CSAREDRLNTEAFF